Listed below are T cell receptor beta chains from one sample, sequenced in a study of blood T cell repertoires in COVID-19. Assay: immunoSEQ multiplex PCR; the TCRdb copy retains only in-frame clones and omits some. The data contain about 57,000 clones, 82% of them singletons. Sequencing was performed on peripheral blood. All receptors derive from a woman of 80 years or more with acute or convalescent COVID-19. Both conserved end residues are trimmed from each CDR3. The order of the fields is CDR3 protein, V gene, J gene.

CDR3 protein: ASDRGWNNEQF
V gene: TRBV5-6
J gene: TRBJ2-1

CDR3 protein: ASSGTSFSYEQY
V gene: TRBV2
J gene: TRBJ2-7

CDR3 protein: ASSLGLLAGSRTDTQY
V gene: TRBV27
J gene: TRBJ2-3

CDR3 protein: ATSTGLAGAPYTQY
V gene: TRBV15
J gene: TRBJ2-3

CDR3 protein: ASSLGTSGGSYNEQF
V gene: TRBV5-1
J gene: TRBJ2-1

CDR3 protein: ASSLAGDTFYEQY
V gene: TRBV5-1
J gene: TRBJ2-7

CDR3 protein: ASSVGTGPGTQY
V gene: TRBV9
J gene: TRBJ2-3

CDR3 protein: ASSSTGDTGELF
V gene: TRBV28
J gene: TRBJ2-2

CDR3 protein: ASSEQGSHNEQF
V gene: TRBV5-1
J gene: TRBJ2-1

CDR3 protein: ATRGQPNEKLF
V gene: TRBV27
J gene: TRBJ1-4

CDR3 protein: ASSYSPPGLPSYEQY
V gene: TRBV6-8
J gene: TRBJ2-7

CDR3 protein: SAGGRGNTDTQY
V gene: TRBV29-1
J gene: TRBJ2-3

CDR3 protein: ASSLSPNQPQH
V gene: TRBV7-8
J gene: TRBJ1-5

CDR3 protein: AWRGIGEGEKLF
V gene: TRBV30
J gene: TRBJ1-4

CDR3 protein: ASSVVSTGTGELF
V gene: TRBV9
J gene: TRBJ2-2

CDR3 protein: ASRLMGPGLGSGANVLT
V gene: TRBV7-3
J gene: TRBJ2-6

CDR3 protein: SVDVATGGTEAF
V gene: TRBV29-1
J gene: TRBJ1-1

CDR3 protein: ASSETSGTDNEQF
V gene: TRBV7-8
J gene: TRBJ2-1

CDR3 protein: ASSPGKGTGKNEQY
V gene: TRBV18
J gene: TRBJ2-7

CDR3 protein: ASSRTGGLETQY
V gene: TRBV5-8
J gene: TRBJ2-5

CDR3 protein: ASSPGQGIPGELF
V gene: TRBV7-9
J gene: TRBJ2-2

CDR3 protein: ASSSMLPRNSLH
V gene: TRBV28
J gene: TRBJ1-6

CDR3 protein: ARSLVQGTGGYT
V gene: TRBV5-3
J gene: TRBJ1-2

CDR3 protein: ASSLASGGLANEKLF
V gene: TRBV5-1
J gene: TRBJ1-4

CDR3 protein: ASSRMRQGRTEAF
V gene: TRBV28
J gene: TRBJ1-1

CDR3 protein: ASRGTGISYEQY
V gene: TRBV27
J gene: TRBJ2-7

CDR3 protein: ASRSRQGMGYGYT
V gene: TRBV27
J gene: TRBJ1-2

CDR3 protein: ASSQAAGVKNIQY
V gene: TRBV4-1
J gene: TRBJ2-4

CDR3 protein: ASREEIGLAANEQF
V gene: TRBV2
J gene: TRBJ2-1

CDR3 protein: ASSQDGGKHLYYGYT
V gene: TRBV5-5
J gene: TRBJ1-2

CDR3 protein: ASSFSGGDTNEKLF
V gene: TRBV28
J gene: TRBJ1-4

CDR3 protein: ASSYGPGLAGDEQY
V gene: TRBV6-6
J gene: TRBJ2-7

CDR3 protein: ASSFSAGSYNEQF
V gene: TRBV5-1
J gene: TRBJ2-1

CDR3 protein: ASSLVGEGTGLQETQY
V gene: TRBV5-5
J gene: TRBJ2-5

CDR3 protein: ARSLGGKSNQPQH
V gene: TRBV5-3
J gene: TRBJ1-5

CDR3 protein: ASSPLARENGNTIY
V gene: TRBV18
J gene: TRBJ1-3

CDR3 protein: ASSPGLAYNEQF
V gene: TRBV7-7
J gene: TRBJ2-1